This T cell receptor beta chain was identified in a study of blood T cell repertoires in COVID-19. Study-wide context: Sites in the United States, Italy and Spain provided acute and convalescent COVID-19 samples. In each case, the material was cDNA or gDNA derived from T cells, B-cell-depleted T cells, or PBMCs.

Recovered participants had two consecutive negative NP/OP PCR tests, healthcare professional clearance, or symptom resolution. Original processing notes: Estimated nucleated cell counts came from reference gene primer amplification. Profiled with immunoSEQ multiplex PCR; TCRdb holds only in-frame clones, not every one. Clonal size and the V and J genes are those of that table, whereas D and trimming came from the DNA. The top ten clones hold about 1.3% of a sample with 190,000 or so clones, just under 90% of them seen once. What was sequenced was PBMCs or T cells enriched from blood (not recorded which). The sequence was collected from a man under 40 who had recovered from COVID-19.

The CDR3 nucleotides read TGTGCCAGCTCACCACCATCCCTAGCGGGAGCCAATGAGCAGTTCTTC. Translation gives CASSPPSLAGANEQFF. The chain is built from TRBV18 and TRBJ2-1; 10 nucleotides match TRBD2. V dropped 0 bases and J dropped 6; count of bases not matched to a gene: 5. This CDR3 is built from 16 residues. Germline V gene lookup returns CDR1 KGHSH and CDR2 LQKENI.